Listed below are T cell receptor beta chains from one sample, sequenced in a study of naive and memory T cell subsets. Each CDR3 protein gets one entry after TCRdb re-called the UMI-ligation and nested PCR reads with MiXCR. The sample records roughly 140,000 distinct CDR3 sequences, about a sixth being singletons. Sequencing used naive CD4+ T cells from blood. The receptors shown here come from a human donor in good health. Each CDR3 is given without its conserved first and last residue. The order of the fields is J gene, V gene, CDR3 protein.

TRBJ1-1 | TRBV20-1 | SARVDIGAF
TRBJ2-3 | TRBV24-1 | ATSDYRGDSDTQY
TRBJ1-1 | TRBV7-2 | ASSPSGGGYTEAF
TRBJ2-1 | TRBV24-1 | ATSDGDGGNEQF
TRBJ2-6 | TRBV7-2 | ASSRQGPGANVLT
TRBJ2-1 | TRBV24-1 | ATSDSPDRSSYNEQF
TRBJ2-7 | TRBV10-3 | AIKGGGLSYEQY
TRBJ2-1 | TRBV20-1 | SARKYSAGWSYNEQF
TRBJ2-7 | TRBV7-2 | ASSLGQIYEQY
TRBJ1-1 | TRBV9 | ASSVTTGDLGTEAF
TRBJ1-3 | TRBV24-1 | ATSDADPGGRNTIY
TRBJ1-5 | TRBV19 | ASRQTANVINQPQH
TRBJ2-1 | TRBV10-3 | AISDPGQGTNEQF
TRBJ2-5 | TRBV12-3/TRBV12-4 | ASSLAGQGARETQY
TRBJ2-1 | TRBV29-1 | SADGGSRQF
TRBJ2-1 | TRBV27 | AIWRYGANEQF
TRBJ2-3 | TRBV12-3/TRBV12-4 | ASSLLPGTSGTSTDTQY
TRBJ2-2 | TRBV12-3/TRBV12-4 | ASGVETGELF
TRBJ2-7 | TRBV4-2 | ASSQAWGADEQY
TRBJ1-3 | TRBV6-5 | ASSYLRQGNSGNTIY
TRBJ2-3 | TRBV18 | ASSPQADTQY
TRBJ2-3 | TRBV6-6 | ASSYGTSRGDTQY
TRBJ2-5 | TRBV6-6 | ASRLDVETQY
TRBJ2-2 | TRBV19 | ASSFPDREPNTGELF
TRBJ1-4 | TRBV5-1 | ASRLGTANEKLF
TRBJ1-5 | TRBV5-5 | ASSLEGFGNQPQH
TRBJ1-3 | TRBV3-1 | ASSPTHVRNTIY
TRBJ2-3 | TRBV24-1 | ATRSGGTDTQY
TRBJ2-7 | TRBV5-1 | ASSVTVSYEQY
TRBJ2-6 | TRBV4-1 | ASSQGAGYSGANVLT
TRBJ2-7 | TRBV12-3/TRBV12-4 | ASSLGPEQY
TRBJ2-3 | TRBV20-1 | SALDSYDTDTQY
TRBJ2-1 | TRBV5-6 | ASSLVRLAYNEQF
TRBJ1-2 | TRBV20-1 | SARGQGTNYGYT
TRBJ2-2 | TRBV10-3 | AISESSAGAANTGELF
TRBJ2-7 | TRBV20-1 | SARDPLAGLAGEQY
TRBJ2-5 | TRBV12-3/TRBV12-4 | ASSLLPPQGFY
TRBJ2-4 | TRBV20-1 | SAPPGVVEVKNIQY
TRBJ2-3 | TRBV20-1 | SATPGPDTQY
TRBJ2-2 | TRBV13 | ASSLLPRINTGELF
TRBJ1-1 | TRBV7-3 | ASQAGPNTEAF
TRBJ2-7 | TRBV10-3 | AISERAGVGEQY
TRBJ2-2 | TRBV20-1 | SARSPSGPPNTGELF
TRBJ2-6 | TRBV18 | ASSPKVVGQSTVLT
TRBJ2-7 | TRBV14 | ASSPGLAEGPYEQY
TRBJ2-2 | TRBV5-1 | ASSHLTVGSNTGELF
TRBJ1-2 | TRBV6-5 | ASKGGLNYGYT
TRBJ2-2 | TRBV6-6 | ASITGGDVTGELF
TRBJ1-4 | TRBV6-2/TRBV6-3 | ASTYAQGYEKLF
TRBJ2-1 | TRBV28 | ASSLSGLAGQSYNEQF
TRBJ2-7 | TRBV20-1 | SAVTVRGEEQY
TRBJ2-7 | TRBV30 | AWSVRTLVDYEQY
TRBJ2-6 | TRBV3-1 | ASSQVDTRAAGANVLT
TRBJ2-1 | TRBV2 | ASDRDSDVDEQF
TRBJ2-3 | TRBV27 | ASSPPEIAGSTDTQY